The sequence of this T cell receptor (beta chain) was determined in a study of tissue T cells after allogeneic stem cell transplantation (dated by TCRdb to between 2021 and 2024). A note on the overall study: For tissues with multiple samples, a pathologist reviewed H&E sections and gave sequencing priority to samples with histologically apparent lymphocytes. TCR beta repertoires were profiled across many tissues obtained from research autopsies of patients with and without GVHD, as well as in mouse models of GVHD. The human arm was a prospective observational study without blinding or randomization.

Turning to this clone: No antigen is known for it. No qualities accompany the bases; no much larger clone lies one base away.

The sample's time point label is to be understood as: human tissue collected at research (rapid) autopsy. Three non-HCT comparator patients who had other cancers, at least five GI tract samples, and no known GI disease at death were chosen retrospectively. After a median post-mortem interval of approximately 9.8 hours, the autopsy tissues collected included GI sites spanning esophagus to rectum, along with liver, skin and lymphoid organs including spleen. Autopsy specimens were bisected, with one portion flash-frozen in liquid nitrogen and the remainder formalin-fixed, and GI outer muscle layers were removed. Genomic DNA was extracted from frozen tissues using the Mag-Bind Blood & Tissue DNA HDQ 96 Kit on a Chemagic 360 or the DNeasy Blood & Tissue Kit. Because of concern about red blood cell contamination, extracted DNA underwent additional purification with the Genomic DNA Clean & Concentrator-25 kit.

General study outcomes and caveats: Not many T cell clones showed up in more than one patient, yet clustering based on motifs uncovered repertoire signatures that were shared across patients in a tissue-specific way. A small and clinically heterogeneous patient cohort was studied, and sampling depth was acknowledged as a limitation. In both patients and mice, T cells from blood and spleen covered only a limited part of the TCR repertoire found in tissues. Within patients, how anatomically similar tissues were was a major factor shaping TCR repertoire composition, regardless of disease or transplant status. Blood samples were not available from the non-GVHD comparator patients. The study did not determine which tissue TCRs were alloreactive or antigen-specific, and some clones might have been persisting host cells.

The library was prepared using the immunoSEQ multiplex PCR assay. Adaptive Biotechnologies performed the TCRbeta CDR3 sequencing at survey depth and reported CDR3 sequences, V/J genes, productive frequency and template counts. Amplification of TCR beta CDR3 regions was performed from genomic DNA rather than from RNA. The study's processing was this. Jensen-Shannon divergence was used to quantify pairwise repertoire overlap between tissues, with a value of 1 indicating complete divergence and a value of 0 indicating identical repertoires. Tissues were clustered by single-linkage agglomerative hierarchical clustering of pairwise JSD values and displayed as dendrograms. GLIPH2 was applied to all patient samples using simulation_depth 1000, kmer_min_depth 3, and cdr3_length_cutoff 8, and only groups with more than two unique CDR3s were retained. A standardized tissue-overlap score was generated by extrapolating Jaccard GLIPH-group overlap across patients to a standard repertoire size of 1000 clones. Linear mixed-effect models, with tissue included as a fixed effect and individual included as a random effect, were used to assess associations of diversity with clinical or experimental variables. The immuneACCESS repertoire file appears here via TCRdb, limited to in-frame rearrangements. These files lack a portion of the clones; in checked studies, under half of the deficit traces to unresolved V genes, and the cause of the others is not known. The DNA gave D and trimming, while V, J and clone size come from that table. This sample comprises 3,500 to 5,000 clones, 60% to 70% of them detected only once. Around 7% of the sample is in the top ten clones.

The TCR comes from a male donor at least 60 years old with lung cancer. The input for sequencing was left colon tissue, taken at autopsy.

The CDR3 in this case is CASSFMAGNSAGELFF. Read as DNA, the sequence is TGTGCCAGCAGTTTTATGGCGGGGAACAGTGCCGGGGAGCTGTTTTTT. Recombination joined TRBV27 with TRBJ2-2, with a weak D call of TRBD2 (6 bases match). Via the germline V gene (reference sequence), CDR1 is MNHEY and CDR2 SMNVEV. Counted from cysteine to phenylalanine, this CDR3 has 16 amino acids. Only the CDR3 DNA stays, 48 bases, in frame from base 1. The junction carries 17 bases between V and J, which are trimmed by 3 bases and 6 bases respectively.